This T cell receptor (beta chain) was identified in a study of shared clonotypes between healthy human individuals. Overall study results and limits: Shared across a few donors were around 4.7% of the naive CD4 clonotypes.

Concerning this clone: Its cognate antigen is unknown.

The method was immunoSEQ multiplex PCR; TCRdb's version includes in-frame clones alone and lacks a portion of them. The sample has hundreds of thousands of clones, about two thirds seen once. This CDR3 is 16 amino acids long. This receptor was identified in a woman younger than 45 in good health. V gene TRBV21-1 combines with J gene TRBJ2-3; TRBD2, the D gene given by the table, was not confirmed from the DNA. TRBV21-1 is a known pseudogene. The source material was memory CD4+ T cells sorted from blood. As for subset: CD45RA-negative fraction. DNA for the CDR3: TGTGCCAGCAGCATGGGGCTAGCGGGAATCACAGATACGCAGTATTTT. Translation gives CASSMGLAGITDTQYF.